This T cell receptor (beta chain) was captured by sequencing in a study of CD8 T cells in Susac syndrome. The RNA input was about 0.5 to 1 ug, and it was reverse transcribed with random hexamers. With immunoSEQ multiplex PCR, TCR beta CDR3 was amplified across 54 Vbeta and 13 Jbeta. TCRdb reanalysed the immunoSEQ multiplex PCR reads using MiXCR and keeps one entry per CDR3 protein. The table lists around 230,000 distinct CDR3 sequences, around 96% of them singletons. CDR3 length equals 19 residues. V shed 5 bases, J shed 6 bases, and the junction held 15 bases outside the gene matches. The source material was CD4+ T cells from PBMCs. This chain uses TRBV12-3 or TRBV12-4 with TRBJ2-2; 13 bases align to TRBD2. The sequence was collected from a human donor with multiple sclerosis. The CDR3 region is CASSPGLAGLNLFPGELFF. CDR3 sequence (DNA): TGTGCCAGCAGTCCGGGACTAGCGGGGTTAAACCTTTTCCCCGGGGAGCTGTTTTTT.